The entry below describes one T cell receptor beta chain. Its matching antigen is unknown. Both iRepertoire HTBI primers and Arm-PCR of CDR3 regions were used to build the TCR beta libraries. TCRdb processed the multiplex PCR reads anew with MiXCR; each CDR3 protein has one entry. The sample lists around 500,000 distinct CDR3 sequences, roughly 20% occurring once. This sample is drawn from a study of regulatory T cells in long-lasting Graves disease. On the study more broadly: Over-5-year antithyroid drug use with positive TSH receptor antibodies defined persistent Graves' disease in the study.

Study outcomes and limitations: Between persistent patients, roughly 2,600 public clonotypes were shared, exceeding the roughly 1,000 shared between new patients.

Time point: persistent/refractory GD, antithyroid drugs over 5 years with positive TRAb. The authors made the TCR library using RNA they extracted from PBMCs. Graves' disease diagnoses used American Thyroid Association guidelines. Specimen: peripheral blood mononuclear cells (PBMCs), collected when the disease was refractory, from a patient treated with antithyroid drugs. The origin of this receptor is a female donor with Graves disease.

CDR3 coding DNA: TGTGCCTGGAGTGTGGCCGGGGAGCTGTTTTTT. This sequence encodes CAWSVAGELFF. The chain links TRBV30 to TRBJ2-2, with D uncertain. CDR1 and CDR2 (germline): GTSNPN, SVGIG (reference sequence). V lost 0 bases, J lost 6 bases, and 2 bases lay in between. The length of the CDR3 is 11 residues.